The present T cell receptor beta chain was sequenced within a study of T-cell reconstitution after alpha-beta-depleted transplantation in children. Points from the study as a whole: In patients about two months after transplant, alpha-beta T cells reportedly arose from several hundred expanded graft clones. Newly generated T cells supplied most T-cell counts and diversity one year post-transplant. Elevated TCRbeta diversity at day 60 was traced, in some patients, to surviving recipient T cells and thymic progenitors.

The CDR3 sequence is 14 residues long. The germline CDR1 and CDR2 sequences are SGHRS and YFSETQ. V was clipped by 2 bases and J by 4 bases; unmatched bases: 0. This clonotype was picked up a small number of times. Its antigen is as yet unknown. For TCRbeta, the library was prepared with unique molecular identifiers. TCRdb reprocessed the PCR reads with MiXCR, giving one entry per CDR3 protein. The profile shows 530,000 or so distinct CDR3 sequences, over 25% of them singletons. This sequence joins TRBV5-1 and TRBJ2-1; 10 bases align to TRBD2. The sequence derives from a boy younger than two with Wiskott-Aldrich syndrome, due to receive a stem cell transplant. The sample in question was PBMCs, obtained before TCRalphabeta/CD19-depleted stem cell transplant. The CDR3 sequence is CASSFSGRYNEQFF. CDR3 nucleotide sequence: TGCGCCAGCAGCTTTAGCGGGAGGTACAATGAGCAGTTCTTC.